These T cell receptor beta chains were read from a single sample in a study of shared clonotypes between healthy human individuals. Here immunoSEQ multiplex PCR was the method, and the copy in TCRdb shows in-frame clones only, minus some. This table holds hundreds of thousands of clones, 80% to 95% found once. The sample comprised naive CD8+ T cells sorted from blood. The receptors were sampled from a man aged 25-40 years in good health. Each CDR3 is given with its conserved first and last residue. A D gene is named only where the DNA matches it firmly.

J: TRBJ2-3; V: TRBV11-2; D: NA; DNA: TGTGCCAGCAGCTTCGACACAGATACGCAGTATTTT; CDR3: CASSFDTDTQYF
J: TRBJ2-5; V: TRBV27; D: TRBD2; DNA: TGTGCCAGCAGTCCGGGACTAGCGGGAGTTCCGGAGACCCAGTACTTC; CDR3: CASSPGLAGVPETQYF
J: TRBJ2-1; V: TRBV19; D: TRBD1; DNA: TGTGCCAGTAGTATAGATGGAGCTGGACAGGCGCTATACAATGAGCAGTTCTTC; CDR3: CASSIDGAGQALYNEQFF
J: TRBJ2-7; V: TRBV5-4; D: TRBD2; DNA: TGTGCCAGCAGCCCGATAGCGGGAGGGTACGAGCAGTACTTC; CDR3: CASSPIAGGYEQYF
J: TRBJ2-5; V: TRBV27; D: NA; DNA: TGTGCCAGCAGTTTAGGTACTCTCCAGTACTTC; CDR3: CASSLGTLQYF
J: TRBJ2-1; V: TRBV9; D: NA; DNA: TGTGCCAGCAGCGCGGGCGGGTCCTACAATGAGCAGTTCTTC; CDR3: CASSAGGSYNEQFF
J: TRBJ2-1; V: TRBV6-1; D: NA; DNA: TGTGCCAGCACCCGTCTTGCCAATGAGCAGTTCTTC; CDR3: CASTRLANEQFF
J: TRBJ1-1; V: TRBV19; D: NA; DNA: TGTGCCAGTACCAACCCGATGGAAGCTTTCTTT; CDR3: CASTNPMEAFF
J: TRBJ1-1; V: TRBV5-1; D: TRBD1; DNA: TGCGCCAGCAGCTTGGGGGGGACAGCCCCGAACACTGAAGCTTTCTTT; CDR3: CASSLGGTAPNTEAFF
J: TRBJ2-7; V: TRBV19; D: NA; DNA: TGTGCCAGTAGTTTAATCCCGACAAGGACCAACTACGAGCAGTACTTC; CDR3: CASSLIPTRTNYEQYF